Reported below is one T cell receptor beta chain. Its cognate antigen is unknown. Sequence data for DNA of cultured CD4+ T cells were generated by the Oncomine TCR Beta short-read assay. Cultured CD4+ T cells yielded the extracted genomic DNA. TCRdb analysed the PCR reads with MiXCR anew, one entry per CDR3 protein. The table records 20,000 to 25,000 distinct CDR3 sequences, about 35% of them present only once. Described time point: late sampling 161 to 241 days after vaccination in a few convalescent patients. Specified treatment: roughly 10-day PBMC culture with coronavirus spike peptide pools or control peptides (ViraFEST assay). The data stem from a study of vaccination and CD4 T cells after COVID-19. Across the study: Each control was exposed to a CEFX pool, an HIV-1 Nef pool, or no peptide at all.

The source is a human donor who had recovered from COVID-19. This material consisted of CD4+ T cells from blood, cultured in vitro, taken about 7 months after SARS-CoV-2 vaccination.

CDR3 DNA: TGTGCCCACAGGGGAGGGGAGTACCAAGAGACCCAGTACTTC. Amino acids: CAHRGGEYQETQYF. This chain uses TRBV6-2 or TRBV6-3 with TRBJ2-5; either TRBD1 or TRBD2 may fit D (7 bases each). Trimming shortened V by 11 bases and J by 0 bases, and 16 bases separated the two germline ends. CDR3 length: 14 residues. Germline V CDR1 and CDR2: MNHEY, SVGEGT.